This T cell receptor (beta chain) was identified during a study of cytomegalovirus exposure and HLA in healthy donors. This clone was counted between two and nine times. The sample carries other DNA sequences with the same CDR3. With 60 Vbeta and 13 Jbeta primers, the PCR was carried out. The method was immunoSEQ multiplex PCR; TCRdb's version includes in-frame clones alone and lacks a portion of them. Altogether 130,000 or so clones are present, 70% to 80% being singletons, with the ten largest covering under 1.5%. Germline assignment: CDR1 MDHEN and CDR2 SYDVKM. The V end was cut by 2 bases, the J end by 0 bases, with 5 bases between. The CDR3 has 13 residues.

The chain employs TRBV28 and TRBJ2-7, with unresolved D. The receptor's source is a female donor in good health and CMV-seronegative. The sequenced sample was PBMCs. The chain's CDR3 is CASSLRSSYEQYF. The CDR3 DNA reads as TGTGCCAGCAGTTTACGGTCCTCCTACGAGCAGTACTTC.